Presented here are 15 T cell receptor beta chains from one specimen sequenced in a study of beta chain features in type 1 diabetes. Isolated RNA was reverse transcribed in full, so expressed TCRB transcripts were sequenced. Sequencing was performed with immunoSEQ multiplex PCR; in TCRdb, only in-frame clones are kept and a portion is missing. This table has 350,000 to 450,000 clones, more than 12% appearing once. Sequenced sample: naive CD4+ T cells from blood. Every receptor here comes from a woman under 30 in good health.

This clone was seen a single time. The chain combines TRBV18 with TRBJ2-1; perhaps TRBD1 as D (6 bases). The CDR3 covers 13 residues. CDR1 and CDR2 from the germline V gene are KGHSH and LQKENI. Trimming left V 10 bases short and J 6 bases short, with 16 bases between. CDR3 loop: CATLENRANEQFF. The CDR3 region has the DNA TGTGCCACCCTCGAGAACAGGGCCAATGAGCAGTTCTTC.

The chain uses TRBV9 and TRBJ2-7, with 10 bases that match TRBD1. The germline V gene encodes CDR1 SGDLS and CDR2 YYNGEE. This CDR3 region has 15 residues. J lost 2 bases, V lost 4 bases, and 6 bases had no gene match. In nucleotides, the CDR3 is TGTGCCAGCAGCCTAGGACAGGGGGTTCCCTACGAGCAGTACTTC. Its protein product is CASSLGQGVPYEQYF.

The chain joins TRBV30 to TRBJ2-7, with D perhaps TRBD1 (6 bases). The length of the CDR3 is 14 residues. V lost 6 bases and J lost 0, with 15 bases in between. Germline V CDR1 and CDR2: GTSNPN, SVGIG (reference sequence). CDR3 sequence: CACLKDSPSYEQYF. CDR3 DNA sequence: TGTGCCTGCTTAAAGGACAGTCCCTCCTACGAGCAGTACTTC.

Only a few counts were recorded for this clone. A junction end diverges from the germline sequence, so it may reflect a read error. The chain links TRBV2 to TRBJ2-7; 7 bases agree with TRBD1. This CDR3 region has 12 residues. Germline CDR1 SNHLY, CDR2 FYNNEI. In DNA form, the CDR3 reads TGTGCCAGCAGTCCGCTCCAGACAGGGAACTTCTTC. Translating gives CASSPLQTGNFF.

This clone was seen only a few times. J is TRBJ2-3 and V is TRBV6-5; D gene ambiguous. The CDR3 extends over 16 amino acids. From germline, CDR1 is MNHEY and CDR2 SVGAGI. The germline V and J ends were trimmed by 1 base and 0 bases, with 11 bases remaining between them. The CDR3 bases are TGTGCCAGCAGTTACTTCGTAGCCGGGAGCACAGATACGCAGTATTTT. Translating it yields CASSYFVAGSTDTQYF.

This chain uses TRBV11-3 with TRBJ2-1; D possibly corresponds to TRBD2 (6 bases). Germline lookup yields CDR1 SGHNT and CDR2 YENEEA. This CDR3 is built from 15 residues. Between the trimmed V and J ends, which lost 5 bases and 2 bases, there was a span of 13 bases. The CDR3 is CASSPGLAAYNEQFF. CDR3 DNA: TGTGCCAGCAGCCCCGGATTAGCGGCCTACAATGAGCAGTTCTTC.

This rearrangement joins TRBV19 to TRBJ2-1; 11 positions match TRBD2. The CDR3 covers 16 residues. With 1 base clipped from V and 9 bases from J, the junction kept 8 bases outside the gene matches. The germline V gene encodes CDR1 LNHDA and CDR2 SQIVND (reference sequence). CDR3 residues: CASSIGIAGGRVEQFF. The CDR3, as DNA: TGTGCCAGTAGTATAGGAATAGCGGGAGGGAGGGTTGAGCAGTTCTTC.

In nucleotides, the CDR3 is TGTGCCAGCATATCAGGGGGGAATGAGCAGTTCTTC. This gives the protein CASISGGNEQFF. This chain links TRBV2 with TRBJ2-1; a possible D gene is TRBD1 (7 bases). With 7 bases removed from V and 7 bases from J, the gap between germline ends came to 11 bases. This CDR3 region has 12 residues. Germline V gene sequence: CDR1 SNHLY, CDR2 FYNNEI.

The table lists this clone with a few counts. The chain couples TRBV6-5 to TRBJ1-1; D perhaps matches TRBD1 (5 bases). The CDR3 contains 14 residues. Per the germline V gene, CDR1 is MNHEY and CDR2 is SVGAGI. The V end lost 5 bases, the J end lost 4 bases, and 14 bases lay between the germline ends. CDR3 region: CASSPIHRGTEAFF. Here the CDR3 DNA reads TGTGCCAGCAGTCCTATACATAGGGGCACTGAAGCTTTCTTT.

In its sample, this clone was seen a few times. The genes are TRBV6-4 and TRBJ2-1; D perhaps matches TRBD1 (6 bases). The CDR3 is 15 residues long. V lost 0 bases and J 6 bases, leaving 12 bases between the germline ends. From germline, CDR1 is MRHNA and CDR2 SNTAGT. CDR3 residues: CASSDSRRGSNEQFF. The DNA for the CDR3 is TGTGCCAGCAGTGACTCCCGAAGGGGGTCCAATGAGCAGTTCTTC.

This clone was counted once. V gene TRBV27 combines with J gene TRBJ1-2; 7 nucleotides match TRBD1. The V segment lost 4 bases and the J segment 4 bases; nucleotides outside the gene matches: 9. In germline, CDR1 is MNHEY, CDR2 SMNVEV (reference sequence). This CDR3 comprises 15 residues. The CDR3 here is CASSWDRELPYGYTF. The CDR3 coding sequence is TGTGCCAGCAGTTGGGACAGAGAGTTACCCTATGGCTACACCTTC.

This clone was picked up a small number of times. The gene calls are TRBV28 and TRBJ2-3; TRBD1 matches at 10 bases. Trimming cost V 6 bases and J 5 bases; bases outside gene matches: 5. CDR3 length equals 14 residues. Germline values: CDR1 MDHEN, CDR2 SYDVKM. Here the CDR3 DNA reads TGTGCCAGCAGCACCGGGACAGGGGAAGATACGCAGTATTTT. Protein sequence: CASSTGTGEDTQYF. The full variable domain, rest sourced from reference TRBV28 and TRBJ2-3, is DVKVTQSSRYLVKRTGEKVFLECVQDMDHENMFWYRQDPGLGLRLIYFSYDVKMKEKGDIPEGYSVSREKKERFSLILESASTNQTSMYLCASSTGTGEDTQYFGPGTRLTVL.

There are a few counts of this clone. J is TRBJ2-3 and V is TRBV28; no definite D call. CDR1 is MDHEN and CDR2 is SYDVKM in the germline V gene. Deletions cut 3 bases from V and 2 bases from J, with 6 bases between. The CDR3 length is 13 residues. The CDR3 coding sequence is TGTGCCAGCAGTTTTCAAGCCACAGATACGCAGTATTTT. Translation gives CASSFQATDTQYF.

This clone has only a few counts. The chain joins TRBV28 to TRBJ1-1; D unclear. The V gene lost 2 bases and the J gene lost 0 bases, with 4 bases spanning the gap. This CDR3 contains 13 residues. In germline, CDR1 is MDHEN, CDR2 SYDVKM. This CDR3 reads CASSLPVNTEAFF. In DNA form, the CDR3 reads TGTGCCAGCAGTTTACCAGTGAACACTGAAGCTTTCTTT.

The rearrangement links TRBV18 to TRBJ1-5; a possible D gene is TRBD1 (6 bases). Looked up from germline, CDR1 is KGHSH and CDR2 is LQKENI. The length of the CDR3 is 16 residues. V was trimmed by 0 bases and J by 0 bases, leaving 9 bases between them. CDR3 loop: CASSPPGGYSNQPQHF. The CDR3, as DNA: TGTGCCAGCTCACCACCAGGGGGTTATAGCAATCAGCCCCAGCATTTT. The entire variable domain, with the rest obtained from reference TRBV18 and TRBJ1-5, is as follows: NAGVMQNPRHLVRRRGQEARLRCSPMKGHSHVYWYRQLPEEGLKFMVYLQKENIIDESGMPKERFSAEFPKEGPSILRIQQVVRGDSAAYFCASSPPGGYSNQPQHFGDGTRLSIL.